This T cell receptor beta chain is from a study of cytomegalovirus exposure and HLA in healthy donors. Trimming stripped 3 bases from V and 0 bases from J, with 12 bases between. CDR3 length: 15 residues. The germline V gene has CDR1 SEHNR and CDR2 FQNEAQ (reference sequence). On this clone itself: Its antigen is not known.

The primer mix had 60 Vbeta and 13 Jbeta primers. Measured with immunoSEQ multiplex PCR; TCRdb has only the in-frame clones, and not every one. The sample yields 130,000 or so clones, more than 75% seen once. Whole-study results and caveats: Relative to the approximately 630-donor mean, N-insertions were reportedly fewer in an Asian-associated ancestry cluster in a later analysis. Across all donors, roughly uniform sequencing depth was an assumption of the presence/absence analyses.

Sequencing was carried out using PBMCs. This chain links TRBV7-9 with TRBJ2-7; the D gene is possibly TRBD1 (6 bases). The source of this sequence is a man aged 18 to 29 in good health and CMV-seropositive. The CDR3 loop is CASSLTGLLSYEQYF. CDR3 in DNA: TGTGCCAGCAGCTTGACAGGTCTTCTCTCCTACGAGCAGTACTTC.